Presented here are 17 T cell receptor beta chains from one specimen sequenced in a study of blood T cell repertoires in COVID-19. TCRdb keeps only in-frame clones here, not all; method: immunoSEQ multiplex PCR. This table holds hundreds of thousands of clones, under 95% found once. The sequenced sample consisted of PBMCs or T cells enriched from blood (not recorded which). Receptors were obtained from a woman in her late teens or twenties who had recovered from COVID-19.

The chain is built from TRBV28 and TRBJ1-1, with a possible D match to TRBD1 (6 bases). Germline V lookup: CDR1 MDHEN, CDR2 SYDVKM. Trimming took 5 bases from V and 5 from J, leaving 21 bases between them. The CDR3 length is 16 residues. The CDR3 DNA is TGTGCCAGCAGTCCAGCGGACAGAAGGGGAAGGACTGAAGCTTTCTTT. Amino acid sequence: CASSPADRRGRTEAFF.

The chain has TRBV10-3 and TRBJ1-4; D remains ambiguous. The CDR3 is made up of 14 amino acids. Germline V gene lookup returns CDR1 ENHRY and CDR2 SYGVKD. Trimming pared 2 bases from V and 2 bases from J, leaving 6 bases between. The CDR3 DNA reads as TGTGCCATCAGTGAGGCGGGGACTAATGAAAAACTGTTTTTT. It encodes CAISEAGTNEKLFF.

The rearrangement joins TRBV12-3 or TRBV12-4 to TRBJ1-1; tentative D call: TRBD1 (5 bases). CDR3 length equals 13 residues. The ends were cut back, 7 bases at V and 2 bases at J, with 11 bases in the middle. CDR3 sequence reads: CASNRQINTEAFF. Written as DNA, the CDR3 is TGTGCCAGCAACCGACAGATTAACACTGAAGCTTTCTTT.

The rearrangement links TRBV3-1 (or the pseudogene TRBV3-2) to TRBJ1-4; TRBD1 is a possible D gene (5 bases). CDR1 and CDR2 (germline): LGHDT, YNNKEL (reference sequence). This CDR3 is 12 amino acids long. V dropped 3 bases and J dropped 7 bases, with 6 bases sitting between them. The DNA for the CDR3 is TGTGCCAGCAGCCAGCAGGGTGAAAAACTGTTTTTT. It codes for CASSQQGEKLFF.

This clone occurred a few times. CDR3 nucleotide sequence: TGTGCCAGCAGCTTCACGGTTGCGGACTATGGCTACACCTTC. This encodes CASSFTVADYGYTF. The chain employs TRBV7-8 and TRBJ1-2; D is unresolved. The CDR3 loop spans 14 amino acids. V was shortened by 3 bases and J by 3 bases, with 11 bases between the two germline ends. Germline V gene sequence: CDR1 SGHVS, CDR2 FQNEAQ.

The J gene is TRBJ2-7, the V gene TRBV7-2; 8 bases map to TRBD1. Germline V gene sequence: CDR1 SGHTA, CDR2 FQGNSA. CDR3 size: 14 residues. The V and J ends lost 4 bases and 4 bases, in that order; junction bases with no gene match: 6. CDR3 sequence (DNA): TGTGCCAGCAGCTCCCTAGACAGGGGATACGAGCAGTACTTC. Translation gives CASSSLDRGYEQYF.

The chain links TRBV2 to TRBJ2-5; D gene uncertain. The CDR3 has 13 residues. The germline V and J ends were trimmed by 1 base and 0 bases, with 3 bases remaining between them. Germline V gene lookup returns CDR1 SNHLY and CDR2 FYNNEI. CDR3 in amino acids: CASSEDNQETQYF. Written as DNA, the CDR3 is TGTGCCAGCAGTGAAGACAACCAAGAGACCCAGTACTTC. Full variable domain (outside the CDR3, taken from reference TRBV2 and TRBJ2-5): EPEVTQTPSHQVTQMGQEVILRCVPISNHLYFYWYRQILGQKVEFLVSFYNNEISEKSEIFDDQFSVERPDGSNFTLKIRSTKLEDSAMYFCASSEDNQETQYFGPGTRLLVL.

The chain is built from TRBV4-1 and TRBJ1-2, with TRBD1 identical over 8 bases. Trimming removed 0 bases from V and 4 bases from J; junction bases left unmatched: 10. The CDR3 totals 17 residues. Germline assignment: CDR1 MGHRA and CDR2 YSYEKL. As DNA, the CDR3 is TGCGCCAGCAGCCAAGATTCCTGGACAGGGAATAGCTATGGCTACACCTTC. Translation gives CASSQDSWTGNSYGYTF.

The genes are TRBV2 and TRBJ2-7; D is undetermined. Trimming took off 1 base at V and 1 base at J, with 8 bases between the two ends. Germline V CDR1 and CDR2: SNHLY, FYNNEI. This CDR3 is 14 amino acids long. CDR3 loop: CASSEVASSYEQYF. The CDR3 coding sequence is TGTGCCAGCAGTGAAGTGGCCAGTTCCTACGAGCAGTACTTC.

The chain is built from TRBV6-1 and TRBJ2-1, with 7 bases fitting TRBD2. Germline V gene data show CDR1 as MNHNS and CDR2 as SASEGT. V lost 2 bases and J lost 4; bases outside the gene matches: 2. There are 14 residues in the CDR3. The chain's CDR3 is CASSEPAGYNEQFF. DNA of the CDR3: TGTGCCAGCAGTGAACCAGCGGGATACAATGAGCAGTTCTTC.

The J gene is TRBJ1-4, the V gene TRBV9; D possibly corresponds to TRBD1 (6 bases). Trimming took off 5 bases at V and 0 bases at J, with 11 bases between the two ends. The germline gives CDR1 SGDLS, CDR2 YYNGEE. The CDR3 is made up of 15 amino acids. For the CDR3, the DNA is TGTGCCAGCAGTTACAGGGATTCAACTAATGAAAAACTGTTTTTT. Protein product: CASSYRDSTNEKLFF. Full variable domain (remainder filled in from reference TRBV9 and TRBJ1-4): DSGVTQTPKHLITATGQRVTLRCSPRSGDLSVYWYQQSLDQGLQFLIQYYNGEERAKGNILERFSAQQFPDLHSELNLSSLELGDSALYFCASSYRDSTNEKLFFGSGTQLSVL.

This chain joins TRBV10-1 and TRBJ1-3; 9 nucleotides match TRBD1. V lost 8 bases, J lost 0 bases, and 26 bases stayed unmatched. Germline V gene sequence: CDR1 WNHNN, CDR2 SYGVQD (reference sequence). This CDR3 is 22 amino acids long. The chain's CDR3 is CASFSIPGPTGGRIISGNTIYF. The CDR3 DNA is TGCGCCAGCTTTAGCATCCCGGGGCCGACAGGGGGAAGGATAATCTCTGGAAACACCATATATTTT.

The chain combines TRBV27 with TRBJ1-2, with D perhaps matching TRBD1 (5 bases). This CDR3 has 14 amino acids. Trimming left V 5 bases short and J 6 bases short, with 16 bases between. The germline V gene has CDR1 MNHEY and CDR2 SMNVEV (reference sequence). The CDR3 DNA is TGTGCCAGCAGTCCCCTCCCAAGGGGCCATGGCTACACCTTC. It yields the protein CASSPLPRGHGYTF.

V gene TRBV5-4 combines with J gene TRBJ2-3; 8 positions agree with TRBD2. CDR3 length: 14 amino acids. Germline trimming cut 7 bases from V and 4 bases from J; bases unmatched to any gene: 8. Germline assignment: CDR1 SGHNT and CDR2 YYREEE (reference sequence). CDR3 sequence (DNA): TGTGCCAGCTCCACAGCGGGGGAGCCAGATACGCAGTATTTT. This codes for CASSTAGEPDTQYF.

This sequence joins TRBV9 and TRBJ2-5, with a possible D match to TRBD2 (6 bases). V lost 4 bases and J 2 bases, leaving 18 bases between the germline ends. This CDR3 region has 16 residues. The germline gives CDR1 SGDLS, CDR2 YYNGEE. CDR3 protein: CASSPDLGLLQETQYF. The CDR3 DNA follows: TGTGCCAGCAGCCCGGACCTGGGACTTTTACAAGAGACCCAGTACTTC.

The J gene is TRBJ2-3, the V gene TRBV5-8, with 7 bases lining up with TRBD2. The CDR3 runs to 14 residues. In germline, CDR1 is SGHTS, CDR2 YDEGEE. V shed 5 bases, J shed 1 base, and the junction held 4 bases outside the gene matches. CDR3 loop: CASRISGGTDTQYF. The CDR3 DNA is TGTGCCAGCAGAATAAGCGGGGGCACAGATACGCAGTATTTT.

The chain joins TRBV28 to TRBJ1-1; possibly TRBD1 for D (6 bases). The V gene lost 8 bases and the J gene lost 1 base, with 20 bases spanning the gap. The CDR3 spans 16 residues. Per germline, CDR1 MDHEN and CDR2 SYDVKM. CDR3 sequence reads: CASPPPRGEGNTEAFF. As DNA, the CDR3 is TGTGCCAGCCCGCCCCCCAGGGGTGAGGGGAACACTGAAGCTTTCTTT. Looking up the rest from reference TRBV28 and TRBJ1-1 gives the full variable domain: DVKVTQSSRYLVKRTGEKVFLECVQDMDHENMFWYRQDPGLGLRLIYFSYDVKMKEKGDIPEGYSVSREKKERFSLILESASTNQTSMYLCASPPPRGEGNTEAFFGQGTRLTVV.